The sample holds a few counts of the clone carrying this T cell receptor (beta chain). Its antigen is unidentified. Through a sample-barcoded 5' primer and a J-beta primer mix, a second PCR was run for 7 to 11 cycles. A tag from a template-switch adaptor with 12 random nucleotides marked each cDNA molecule. MiXCR, applied by TCRdb to the 5' RACE reads, yields one record per CDR3 protein. The sample has 1.5 million to 2 million distinct CDR3 sequences, around half seen once. This sample was included in a study of blood T cells in healthy people across ages. Findings and caveats of the study: Diversity was higher, and naive CD4+ cells more numerous, in long-lived donors than in aged donors. Unsorted PBMCs prevented conclusive naive versus antigen-experienced comparison.

Germline lookup yields CDR1 MGHRA and CDR2 YSYEKL. Trimming removed 0 bases from V and 8 bases from J; junction bases left unmatched: 6. The CDR3 is made up of 15 amino acids. The sequenced sample consisted of blood. The V and J genes are TRBV4-1 and TRBJ1-4, with TRBD1 matching 7 bases. The sequence came from a middle-aged woman in good health. CDR3 DNA: TGCGCCAGCAGCCAAGAAGGGACAGTGCCCGAAAAACTGTTTTTT. Amino acid sequence: CASSQEGTVPEKLFF.